This T cell receptor (beta chain) originates from a study of cytomegalovirus exposure and HLA in healthy donors. Study results and limitations: Listed as cytomegalovirus-associated were 150 or so TCR beta chains. The classifier, whose performance was assessed in both the original and validation cohorts, reportedly diagnosed cytomegalovirus status with high specificity and sensitivity. In a later analysis, most CMV-associated TCR beta chains appeared HLA-restricted. It was shown in a later analysis that HLA-associated TCR beta chains were more clonally expanded than other, equally common chains.

In the case of this clone: No antigen is known for it.

Primers included in the PCR were 60 Vbeta and 13 Jbeta primers. Repertoires were generated with immunoSEQ multiplex PCR, while TCRdb's copy carries only in-frame clones and drops some. The sample has approximately 150,000 clones, 70% to 85% seen once. Trimming took 4 bases from V and 7 from J; bases not matched to a gene: 9. This CDR3 is 16 amino acids long. In germline, CDR1 is WNHNN, CDR2 SYGVQD (reference sequence). The clonotype originates from a man aged 30 to 39 in good health and CMV-seropositive. Sequenced material: PBMCs. This rearrangement joins TRBV10-1 to TRBJ2-7; 14 bases align to TRBD2. The chain's CDR3 is CASSVGRLAGGREQYF. Here the CDR3 DNA reads TGCGCCAGCAGTGTTGGGCGACTAGCGGGGGGGCGGGAGCAGTACTTC.